Presented here are 31 T cell receptor beta chains from one specimen sequenced in a study of breast tumors, draining lymph nodes, adjacent tissues. Breast cancer patients provided tissue from their axillary draining lymph nodes. TCRdb used MiXCR to reprocess the multiplex PCR reads, holding one entry per CDR3 protein. The sample has approximately 280,000 distinct CDR3 sequences; 30% to 35% are singletons. Sequencing used axillary lymph node tissue. The receptor source for this set is a female donor with breast cancer. Some clones in this sample may be carry-over from other donors' samples.

This clonotype was seen ten or more times. This chain joins TRBV4-3 and TRBJ1-4; the D is unclear. CDR3 length: 18 residues. Trimming took off 1 base at V and 7 bases at J, with 22 bases between the two ends. Germline lookup yields CDR1 LGHNA and CDR2 YSLEER. The CDR3 is CASSQVGVGGSRGEKLFF. The CDR3 DNA is TGCGCCAGCAGCCAAGTTGGGGTCGGTGGATCGCGGGGTGAAAAACTGTTTTTT.

This clonotype was observed a handful of times. The CDR3 protein is CASSLLREGRNTEAFF. CDR3 in DNA: TGTGCCAGTAGTCTCCTTAGGGAGGGGCGAAACACTGAAGCTTTCTTT. The V gene is TRBV19, the J gene TRBJ1-1; possible D gene TRBD1, 5 bases. This CDR3 has 16 residues. V lost 5 bases, J lost 2 bases, and 18 bases lay in between. Germline CDR1 and CDR2: LNHDA and SQIVND (reference sequence).

This clonotype was recorded at least ten times. The rearrangement uses TRBV19 and TRBJ2-1; 7 nucleotides line up with TRBD1. The trim removed 5 bases at V and 4 bases at J, leaving 11 bases unmatched. The CDR3 extends over 16 amino acids. Germline CDR1 LNHDA, CDR2 SQIVND (reference sequence). Written as DNA, the CDR3 is TGTGCCAGTAGTTTGAAGGGGGCACTTCTATACAATGAGCAGTTCTTC. Translated, it gives CASSLKGALLYNEQFF.

This clonotype was seen more than once but under ten times. The chain uses TRBV30 and TRBJ1-5; D may be TRBD1 (5 bases). Germline V gives CDR1 GTSNPN, CDR2 SVGIG (reference sequence). The CDR3 is made up of 15 amino acids. The V end lost 4 bases, the J end lost 1 base, and 14 bases lay between the germline ends. This chain's CDR3 is CAWTTGDGSNQPQHF. CDR3 nucleotide sequence: TGTGCCTGGACGACGGGGGATGGGAGCAATCAGCCCCAGCATTTT.

A few counts support this clonotype. The chain employs TRBV11-3 and TRBJ2-1, with no clear D. The CDR3 is 15 residues long. Trimming took 1 base from V and 6 from J, leaving 13 bases between them. Germline CDR1 is SGHNT and CDR2 is YENEEA. In DNA, the CDR3 is TGTGCCAGCAGCTTAGGGGTTGGGCGCTCCAATGAGCAGTTCTTC. It encodes CASSLGVGRSNEQFF.

This clonotype was recorded many times. CDR3 bases: TGCAGTGCTAGCCGGCGGGCAACTGAGCAGTTCTTC. Protein: CSASRRATEQFF. This rearrangement joins TRBV20-1 to TRBJ2-1; D is possibly TRBD2 (5 bases). This CDR3 region has 12 residues. V lost 3 bases, J lost 9 bases, and 12 bases lay in between. CDR1 is DFQATT and CDR2 is SNEGSKA in the germline V gene (reference sequence).

This clonotype occurred many times. The chain is built from TRBV5-4 and TRBJ2-1, with 7 bases identical to TRBD1. The germline V gene has CDR1 SGHNT and CDR2 YYREEE (reference sequence). This CDR3 is built from 13 residues. After removal of 5 bases from V and 8 bases from J, the junction contained 7 bases not matched to a gene. The DNA for the CDR3 is TGTGCCAGCAGACGAAGACAGGGCCATGAGCAGTTCTTC. This translates into CASRRRQGHEQFF.

As to this clonotype: With a much larger clone just one base away, this may be a read error. This chain links TRBV9 with TRBJ1-6; unclear D gene. CDR3 length equals 16 residues. Germline assignment: CDR1 SGDLS and CDR2 YYNGEE. CDR3 amino acids: CAGSVDLYPYNSPLHF. Here the CDR3 DNA reads TGTGCCGGCAGCGTAGATCTGTACCCCTATAATTCACCCCTCCACTTT.

This clonotype was observed at least ten times. The rearrangement uses TRBV4-2 and TRBJ2-3, with D perhaps matching TRBD1 (5 bases). Trimming took off 2 bases at V and 4 bases at J, with 10 bases between the two ends. The CDR3 sequence is 14 residues long. Germline-derived CDR1 and CDR2 are LGHNA and YNFKEQ. The CDR3 sequence is CASSQPKGADTQYF. CDR3 DNA sequence: TGTGCCAGCAGCCAACCTAAAGGGGCAGATACGCAGTATTTT.

This clonotype was observed many times. The V gene is TRBV29-1, the J gene TRBJ2-3; 12 nucleotides line up with TRBD2. Germline assignment: CDR1 SQVTM and CDR2 ANQGSEA. The CDR3 runs 14 residues. The ends lost 4 bases at V and 6 bases at J; junction bases unmatched: 5. The CDR3 sequence is CSVVTSGSWDTQYF. The CDR3 DNA reads TGCAGCGTTGTGACTAGCGGGAGTTGGGATACGCAGTATTTT.

This clonotype was detected many times. The J gene is TRBJ2-1, the V gene TRBV20-1; no reliable D call. The CDR3 is 12 amino acids. The V gene's germline CDR1 is DFQATT and CDR2 SNEGSKA (reference sequence). Trimming took 0 bases from V and 7 from J, leaving 7 bases between them. The CDR3 bases are TGCAGTGCTAGAGATCTTTTAAATGAGCAGTTCTTC. Translating gives CSARDLLNEQFF.

This clonotype was seen more than once but under ten times. Since a much larger clone is just one base distant, this may be a read error. The chain has TRBV5-1 and TRBJ1-2; 9 bases align to TRBD1. CDR3 length equals 13 residues. Germline lookup yields CDR1 SGHRS and CDR2 YFSETQ. CDR3 amino acids: CASGLDRGYGYTF. In DNA, the CDR3 is TGCGCCAGCGGCTTGGACAGGGGCTATGGCTACACCTTC.

This clonotype was seen ten or more times. The V and J genes are TRBV12-3 or TRBV12-4 and TRBJ1-5; no clear D. V lost 4 bases and J 6 bases, leaving 7 bases between the germline ends. The CDR3 consists of 12 residues. CDR3 loop: CASSSRVQPQHF. CDR3 coding DNA: TGTGCCAGCAGTTCCCGTGTTCAGCCCCAGCATTTT.

Comments on this clonotype: This could be a read error, since a much larger clone is one nucleotide away. The rearrangement joins TRBV20-1 to TRBJ2-1; the D gene is possibly TRBD1 (5 bases). Germline V gene lookup returns CDR1 DFQATT and CDR2 SNEGSKA (reference sequence). This CDR3 spans 14 amino acids. In nucleotides, the CDR3 is TGCAGTGTTAGAGATGTGGTAGGGGCGGATGAGCAGTTCTTC. Its translation is CSVRDVVGADEQFF.

Concerning this clonotype itself: A much larger clone sits a single nucleotide away, making a read error possible. CDR3 region: CASSFDSPNEELFF. Written as DNA, the CDR3 is TGTGCCAGCAGTTTTGACAGCCCTAATGAAGAACTGTTTTTT. The genes are TRBV6-5 and TRBJ1-4; a weak D match, TRBD1 (5 bases). CDR1 and CDR2 from the germline V gene are MNHEY and SVGAGI. This CDR3 is built from 14 residues.

V gene TRBV11-2 combines with J gene TRBJ1-6; D remains unclear. Trimming stripped 6 bases from V and 11 bases from J, with 11 bases between. This CDR3 region has 12 residues. Per germline, CDR1 SGHAT and CDR2 FQNNGV. DNA for the CDR3: TGTGCCAGCAGTTTTACAGATCCACCCCTCCACTTT. Its translation: CASSFTDPPLHF.

This clonotype was counted only a few times. At one boundary the junction diverges from the germline segment, which might be a read error. J is TRBJ2-7 and V is TRBV5-5; D is undetermined. The germline CDR1 and CDR2 sequences are SGHKS and YYEKEE (reference sequence). This CDR3 spans 11 amino acids. CDR3 sequence reads: CASSLVGEPYF. CDR3 DNA sequence: TGTGCCAGCAGCTTGGTCGGAGAGCCGTACTTC. Full variable domain (outside the CDR3, taken from reference TRBV5-5 and TRBJ2-7): DAGVTQSPTHLIKTRGQQVTLRCSPISGHKSVSWYQQVLGQGPQFIFQYYEKEERGRGNFPDRFSARQFPNYSSELNVNALLLGDSALYLCASSLVGEPYFGPGTRLTVT.

The DNA for the CDR3 is TGTGCCAGCAGCCTCTCGGGACTAGAGGGGAATGAGCAGTTCTTC. Residues: CASSLSGLEGNEQFF. The chain recombines TRBV6-5 with TRBJ2-1; 8 positions match TRBD2. CDR1 is MNHEY, CDR2 SVGAGI, per germline. The ends lost 6 bases at V and 7 bases at J; junction bases unmatched: 11. The CDR3 is 15 residues long.

This clonotype has more than one count but fewer than ten. With a much larger clone just one base away, this may be a read error. The genes are TRBV5-5 and TRBJ1-2; no clear D gene. The CDR3 sequence is 14 residues long. Trimming removed 4 bases at V and 2 bases at J, with 12 bases between. The germline V gene has CDR1 SGHKS and CDR2 YYEKEE (reference sequence). In DNA form, the CDR3 reads TGTGCCAGCAGCCCACAAACAGCAAACTATGGCTACACCTTC. Protein sequence: CASSPQTANYGYTF. The whole variable domain, remainder taken from reference TRBV5-5 and TRBJ1-2, is DAGVTQSPTHLIKTRGQQVTLRCSPISGHKSVSWYQQVLGQGPQFIFQYYEKEERGRGNFPDRFSARQFPNYSSELNVNALLLGDSALYLCASSPQTANYGYTFGSGTRLTVV.

This clonotype was seen repeatedly, ten times or more. The chain links TRBV3-1 to TRBJ2-7, with D maybe TRBD1 (5 bases). V lost 3 bases, J lost 6 bases, and 18 bases lay in between. CDR3 length: 15 amino acids. From germline, CDR1 is LGHDT and CDR2 YNNKEL (reference sequence). The CDR3 DNA reads TGTGCCAGCAGCCAGCAACAGGTACTCGCTACCGAGCAGTACTTC. It translates to CASSQQQVLATEQYF.

On this clonotype: This may come from a read error, since a much larger clone is one base off. A read error is likely, as this CDR3 ends without the conserved phenylalanine or tryptophan. The chain couples TRBV5-1 to TRBJ2-1; D is uncertain. V lost 0 bases to trimming and J lost 10 bases, with 5 bases between them. The germline V gene encodes CDR1 SGHRS and CDR2 YFSETQ. This CDR3 contains 11 residues. CDR3 bases: TGCGCCAGCAGCTTGGTAGAGGAGCAGTTCCTC. It is translated as CASSLVEEQFL.

This clonotype occurred once. This clone may be a read error of a much larger clone one base away. The rearrangement uses TRBV13 and TRBJ2-2, with D perhaps TRBD2 (6 bases). Germline V gene lookup returns CDR1 PRHDT and CDR2 FYEKMQ (reference sequence). This CDR3 spans 14 amino acids. The CDR3 sequence is CASSTWGNTGGLFF. CDR3 nucleotide sequence: TGTGCCAGCAGTACCTGGGGGAACACCGGGGGGCTGTTTTTT.

This clonotype was seen only once. The V and J genes are TRBV6-6 and TRBJ2-5, with D unclear. The CDR3 loop spans 13 amino acids. Germline V gene data show CDR1 as MNHNY and CDR2 as SVGAGI (reference sequence). V lost 7 bases, J lost 2 bases, and 11 bases lay in between. The CDR3 DNA reads TGTGCCAGCAACTACCCCACTCAAGAGACCCAGTACTTC. As protein: CASNYPTQETQYF.

The table lists this clonotype with many counts. This sequence joins TRBV20-1 and TRBJ2-2; no reliable D call. The length of the CDR3 is 13 residues. Trimming stripped 8 bases from V and 3 bases from J, with 13 bases between. The germline V gene has CDR1 DFQATT and CDR2 SNEGSKA (reference sequence). Here the CDR3 reads CSIPQRYTGELFF. CDR3 DNA: TGCAGTATACCTCAACGGTACACCGGGGAGCTGTTTTTT.

This clonotype was recorded at least ten times. This sequence joins TRBV29-1 and TRBJ1-5; D uncertain. Germline V CDR1 and CDR2: SQVTM, ANQGSEA. The CDR3 spans 10 residues. V gave up 4 bases and J gave up 7 bases, with 5 bases separating them. CDR3 nucleotides: TGCAGCGTTGGAAGCCAGCCCCAGCATTTT. Translation gives CSVGSQPQHF.

This clonotype occurred many times. This chain connects TRBV5-1 to TRBJ2-7; either TRBD1 or TRBD2 may supply D (5 bases each). This CDR3 has 16 amino acids. The V and J ends lost 4 bases and 3 bases respectively, with 20 bases between them. Germline CDR1 SGHRS, CDR2 YFSETQ. The CDR3 region has the DNA TGCGCCAGCAGCCGTTCCCCGGGACGGGATGTCTACGAGCAGTACTTC. Amino acids: CASSRSPGRDVYEQYF.

This clonotype has at least ten counts. The chain couples TRBV24-1 to TRBJ1-2; 12 bases match TRBD1. Germline CDR1 is KGHDR and CDR2 is SFDVKD. V dropped 2 bases and J dropped 8; count of bases not matched to a gene: 5. This CDR3 is 15 amino acids long. The CDR3 DNA is TGTGCCACCAGTGATTCGGGACAGGGGGCTGGAGGCTACACCTTC. Residues: CATSDSGQGAGGYTF.

This clonotype came up many times. The genes are TRBV20-1 and TRBJ1-2; 9 nucleotides agree with TRBD1. From germline, CDR1 is DFQATT and CDR2 SNEGSKA (reference sequence). V lost 1 base, J lost 7 bases, and 7 bases stayed unmatched. The CDR3 has 14 residues. Here the CDR3 DNA reads TGCAGTGCTAGAGGGGGACAGGGAAGGGGTGGCTACACCTTC. It specifies CSARGGQGRGGYTF.

This clonotype appeared many times. The chain recombines TRBV12-5 with TRBJ1-2; D is undetermined. Germline CDR1 reads LGHNT; CDR2 reads FRNRAP. CDR3 size: 13 residues. With 6 bases removed from V and 8 bases from J, the gap between germline ends came to 16 bases. CDR3 protein: CASGPGIGSGYTF. The CDR3 nucleotides read TGTGCTAGTGGACCCGGGATTGGGTCCGGCTACACCTTC.

This clonotype has at least ten counts. This chain uses TRBV11-2 with TRBJ1-6; D possibly corresponds to TRBD1 (5 bases). The V gene's germline CDR1 is SGHAT and CDR2 FQNNGV. Trimming removed 3 bases from V and 4 bases from J, with 13 bases in between. The CDR3 contains 16 residues. As DNA, the CDR3 is TGTGCCAGCAGCTTGGGGACGCAAGATTATAATTCACCCCTCCACTTT. It codes for CASSLGTQDYNSPLHF. Combining the CDR3 with reference TRBV11-2 and TRBJ1-6 gives the whole variable domain EAGVAQSPRYKIIEKRQSVAFWCNPISGHATLYWYQQILGQGPKLLIQFQNNGVVDDSQLPKDRFSAERLKGVDSTLKIQPAKLEDSAVYLCASSLGTQDYNSPLHFGNGTRLTVT.

There are many counts of this clonotype. The chain employs TRBV27 and TRBJ2-5; D is undetermined. The CDR3 spans 15 residues. With 2 bases removed from V and 4 bases from J, the gap between germline ends came to 14 bases. Germline V gives CDR1 MNHEY, CDR2 SMNVEV (reference sequence). For the CDR3, the DNA is TGTGCCAGCAGTTTAACCCCCGAGTCGGGAGAGACCCAGTACTTC. As protein: CASSLTPESGETQYF.